Listed below are T cell receptor beta chains from one sample, sequenced in a study of shared clonotypes between healthy human individuals. Repertoires were generated with immunoSEQ multiplex PCR, while TCRdb's copy carries only in-frame clones and drops some. The sample has some 2 million clones, 95% seen once. Input material: naive CD4+ T cells sorted from blood. These TCRs come from a man between 18 and 35 years old in good health. The conserved cysteine and the conserved F or W are not part of the CDR3 here. The D gene is left open where the match is weak. Not all rows give a size; the values are once, few, many and, for expanded clones, a class.

once	-	TRBV5-6	TRBJ2-6	ASSLAIRSGANVLT
-	-	TRBV5-4	TRBJ1-3	ASSLGLAGNTIY
-	-	TRBV7-2	TRBJ1-6	ASSPSGLSPLH
-	-	TRBV10-2	TRBJ1-4	ASSVISLGKSTTNEKLF
few	-	TRBV30	TRBJ1-1	AWSDSVAF
-	TRBD2	TRBV4-1	TRBJ2-1	ASSQEGRIAGLREQF
-	-	TRBV6-5	TRBJ2-7	ASSPGSSYEQY
-	TRBD2	TRBV7-2	TRBJ2-7	ASSLTAGGSYEQY
-	TRBD1	TRBV7-9	TRBJ1-3	ASRPTGTGNTIY
-	-	TRBV11-2	TRBJ2-5	ASSSGETQY
-	-	TRBV30	TRBJ1-2	AWSDRRKQGRSGYT
-	-	TRBV2	TRBJ2-2	ASRPGTTNTGELF
few	-	TRBV27	TRBJ2-7	ASSPRDNSYEQY
-	TRBD2	TRBV12-5	TRBJ2-1	ASGSPGGGFNNEQF
-	TRBD1	TRBV5-1	TRBJ2-2	ASSPGQGVSGELF
-	TRBD2	TRBV10-3	TRBJ2-1	ATRGVYNEQF
-	TRBD1	TRBV5-4	TRBJ2-5	ASSLAGGRQETQY
-	TRBD1	TRBV27	TRBJ2-5	ASSLSVTPLRTGQETQY
-	-	TRBV30	TRBJ2-2	ALSRGATNTGELF
once	-	TRBV18	TRBJ1-4	ASSVDEKLF
-	-	TRBV5-4	TRBJ2-3	ASSQIGPKGGDTQY
-	-	TRBV20-1	TRBJ2-7	SARQIEQY
-	-	TRBV7-2	TRBJ1-1	ASSPRVMNTEAF
-	TRBD2	TRBV2	TRBJ2-1	AQAFGGAGNEQF
few	-	TRBV30	TRBJ1-1	AYTVWGTEAF
-	-	TRBV21-1	TRBJ2-3	ASIEITPGHADTQY
-	TRBD1	TRBV10-2	TRBJ1-3	ASSFDRDSGNTIY
-	-	TRBV4-1	TRBJ2-5	ASSQLQRETQY
-	-	TRBV6-5	TRBJ2-7	ASSYKGEQY
-	-	TRBV6-6	TRBJ2-1	ASSLMIGWNEQF
-	TRBD1	TRBV2	TRBJ1-5	ASSRTGFNQPQH
-	-	TRBV29-1	TRBJ1-1	SVTPNTEAF
-	-	TRBV6-5	TRBJ2-7	ASRGLYEQY
-	TRBD2	TRBV7-6	TRBJ2-7	ASSLDAGLAGGVAYEQY
-	TRBD2	TRBV5-4	TRBJ2-3	ASTPTGLAGSDTQY
-	-	TRBV5-1	TRBJ2-5	ASSLRGRGETQY
-	-	TRBV6-5	TRBJ2-2	ASSRSNTGELF
-	-	TRBV5-1	TRBJ2-2	ASSPWTVNTGELF
-	TRBD1	TRBV6-5	TRBJ1-6	ASRGQGGSPLH
-	-	TRBV7-7	TRBJ2-1	ASSLTSGAIYEQF
-	-	TRBV2	TRBJ1-5	ASQTEPTNQPQH
-	-	TRBV5-4	TRBJ1-1	ASSGRGGTEAF
-	TRBD1	TRBV15	TRBJ2-2	ATSREGQGVAGELF
-	TRBD1	TRBV6-7	TRBJ1-5	ASSYSDRALNQPQH
-	-	TRBV30	TRBJ2-3	AYRTETSTDTQY
-	-	TRBV10-1	TRBJ2-2	ASSPSRAGANTGELF
-	TRBD1	TRBV28	TRBJ1-1	ASSLTGGGEAF
-	-	TRBV15	TRBJ1-1	ATSPIGNTEAF
-	-	TRBV30	TRBJ2-2	AWRLRGPNTGELF
once	TRBD2	TRBV30	TRBJ2-3	AWSTGLAGARDTQY
-	-	TRBV19	TRBJ2-7	ASSPLGGGDLYEQY
-	-	TRBV6-5	TRBJ1-2	ASKSTNYGYT
-	-	TRBV27	TRBJ1-4	ASSSGPANEKLF
-	TRBD1	TRBV2	TRBJ1-6	ASSDSGGSPLH
-	-	TRBV30	TRBJ2-7	AWRQGGRYDEQY
-	TRBD1	TRBV6-6	TRBJ2-7	ASTKQGEDYEQY
-	-	TRBV4-1	TRBJ1-1	ASTWSAGTNTEAF
-	-	TRBV30	TRBJ1-1	AWSLRTETEAF
-	-	TRBV30	TRBJ1-3	AWSGGKNTIY